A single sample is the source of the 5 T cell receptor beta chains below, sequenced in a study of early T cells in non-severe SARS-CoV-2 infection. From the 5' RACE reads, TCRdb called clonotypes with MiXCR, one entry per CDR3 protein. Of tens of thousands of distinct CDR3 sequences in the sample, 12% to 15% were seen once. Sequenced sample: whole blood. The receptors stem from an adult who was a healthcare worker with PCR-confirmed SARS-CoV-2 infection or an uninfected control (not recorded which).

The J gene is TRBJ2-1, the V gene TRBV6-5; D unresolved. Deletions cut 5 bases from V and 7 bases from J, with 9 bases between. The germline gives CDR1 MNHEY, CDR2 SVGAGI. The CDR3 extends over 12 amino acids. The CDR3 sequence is CASSREGNEQFF. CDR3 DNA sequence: TGTGCCAGCAGTAGGGAAGGGAATGAGCAGTTCTTC.

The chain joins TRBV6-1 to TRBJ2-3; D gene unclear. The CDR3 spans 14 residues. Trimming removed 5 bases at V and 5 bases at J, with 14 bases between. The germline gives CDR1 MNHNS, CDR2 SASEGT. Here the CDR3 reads CASSRLSKGDTQYF. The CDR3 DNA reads TGTGCCAGCAGTCGCCTCTCGAAGGGAGATACGCAGTATTTT.

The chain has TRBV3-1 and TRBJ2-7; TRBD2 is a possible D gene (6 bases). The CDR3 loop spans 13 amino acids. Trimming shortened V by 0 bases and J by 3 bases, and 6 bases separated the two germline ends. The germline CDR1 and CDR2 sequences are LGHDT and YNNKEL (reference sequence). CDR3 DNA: TGTGCCAGCAGCCAAGAGGGGGGCTACGAGCAGTACTTC. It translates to CASSQEGGYEQYF.

The chain's CDR3 is CASSDEENIQYF. In DNA form, the CDR3 reads TGTGCCAGCTCGGACGAGGAAAACATTCAGTACTTC. The chain employs TRBV18 and TRBJ2-4; no firm D call. CDR3 size: 12 residues. The V and J ends lost 6 bases and 5 bases respectively, with 8 bases between them. Germline CDR1 is KGHSH and CDR2 is LQKENI.

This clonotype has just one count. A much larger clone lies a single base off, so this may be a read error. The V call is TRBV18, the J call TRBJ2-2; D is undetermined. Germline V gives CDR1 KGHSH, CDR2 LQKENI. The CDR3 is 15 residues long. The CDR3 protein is CTSSPQLEYTGELFF. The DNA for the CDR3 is TGTACCAGCTCACCTCAACTCGAATACACCGGGGAGCTGTTTTTT.